The sequence of this TCR beta chain was determined in a study of molecular identifiers for immune sequencing clone quantification. The CDR3 extends over 16 amino acids. The junction had 8 bases not matched to a gene; V was cut back by 3 bases and J by 6 bases. Germline-derived CDR1 and CDR2 are MNHEY and SVGAGI. TCRdb used MiXCR to reprocess the PCR reads, holding one entry per CDR3 protein. Counted here are roughly 100,000 distinct CDR3 sequences, less than 35% occurring once; the ten biggest clones make up about 9.1%. This clonotype has only a few counts. The sample consisted of naive CD8+ T cells from blood, with Jurkat cell RNA spiked in. Subset specified: FACS-sorted CD8+CD4-CCR7+CD45RA+ naive T cells. The chain employs TRBV6-5 and TRBJ2-3, with 11 bases that match TRBD2. The receptor was derived from a human donor in good health. Some libraries in this study had Jurkat cell RNA spiked in. The CDR3 is CASSYSLAGEMDTQYF. Here the CDR3 DNA reads TGTGCCAGCAGTTATTCACTAGCGGGAGAAATGGATACGCAGTATTTT.